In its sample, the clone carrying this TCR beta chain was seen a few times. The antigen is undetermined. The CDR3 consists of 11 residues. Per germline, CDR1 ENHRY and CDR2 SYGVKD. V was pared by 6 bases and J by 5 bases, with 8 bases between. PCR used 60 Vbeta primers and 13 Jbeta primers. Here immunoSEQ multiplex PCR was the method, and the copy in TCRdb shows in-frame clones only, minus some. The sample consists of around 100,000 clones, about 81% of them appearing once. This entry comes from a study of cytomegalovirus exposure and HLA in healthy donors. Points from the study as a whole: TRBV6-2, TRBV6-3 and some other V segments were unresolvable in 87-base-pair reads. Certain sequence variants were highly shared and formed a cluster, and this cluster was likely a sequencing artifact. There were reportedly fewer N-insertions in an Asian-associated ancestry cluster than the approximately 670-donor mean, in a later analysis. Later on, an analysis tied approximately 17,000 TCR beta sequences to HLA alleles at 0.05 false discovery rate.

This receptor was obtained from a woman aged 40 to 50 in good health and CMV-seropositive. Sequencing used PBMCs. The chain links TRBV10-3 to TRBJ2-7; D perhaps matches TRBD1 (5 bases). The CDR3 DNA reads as TGTGCCATCAGCCAGGGTAACGAGCAGTACTTC. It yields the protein CAISQGNEQYF.